The next 8 T cell receptor beta chains were all read from a single sample in a study of blood T cells in healthy people across ages. Primers used in a second PCR of about 6 to 11 cycles were a sample-barcoded 5' primer and a J-beta primer mix. MiXCR, run by TCRdb on the 5' RACE reads, gives a single entry per CDR3 protein. Among fewer than 2,000,000 distinct CDR3 sequences listed, around 40% were seen once. Source material: blood. Source of these receptors: a human donor in good health.

A few counts support this clonotype. This rearrangement joins TRBV6-5 to TRBJ2-7, with D possibly being TRBD1 or TRBD2 (5 bases each). Germline V lookup: CDR1 MNHEY, CDR2 SVGAGI. V lost 6 bases to trimming and J lost 2 bases, with 17 bases between them. The CDR3 extends over 15 amino acids. The CDR3 nucleotides read TGTGCCAGCAGCCAGAGATCGAGGGGTCCCTACGAGCAGTACTTC. This sequence encodes CASSQRSRGPYEQYF.

About this clonotype itself: Its ends do not fully match the called genes, so a read error is possible. The chain couples TRBV7-6 to TRBJ2-1; D is possibly TRBD1 or TRBD2 (5 bases each). CDR3 length: 13 residues. Germline assignment: CDR1 SGHVS and CDR2 FNYEAQ. CDR3: CACSLALRGEQFF. The CDR3 coding sequence is TGTGCCTGCAGCTTAGCGTTGAGGGGAGAGCAGTTCTTC.

This clonotype was found once. Only one base separates this from a far larger clonotype, so it likely reflects a read error. The chain has TRBV13 and TRBJ2-1; either TRBD1 or TRBD2 may supply D (5 bases each). Germline V CDR1 and CDR2: PRHDT, FYEKMQ (reference sequence). The CDR3 length is 12 residues. V was cut by 2 bases and J by 13 bases, with 12 bases left in between. CDR3 sequence: CASSLLGETQFF. The CDR3 DNA is TGTGCCAGCAGCTTATTGGGGGAGACCCAGTTCTTC. The variable domain in full, completed from reference TRBV13 and TRBJ2-1, reads AAGVIQSPRHLIKEKRETATLKCYPIPRHDTVYWYQQGPGQDPQFLISFYEKMQSDKGSIPDRFSAQQFSDYHSELNMSSLELGDSALYFCASSLLGETQFFGPGTRLTVL.

The V gene is TRBV6-6, the J gene TRBJ1-2; D may be TRBD1 (6 bases). V was shortened by 4 bases and J by 1 base, with 10 bases between the two germline ends. The CDR3 length is 14 residues. Germline loops: CDR1 MNHNY, CDR2 SVGAGI (reference sequence). This CDR3 is CASSWTADNYGYTF. DNA for the CDR3: TGTGCCAGCAGTTGGACAGCTGATAACTATGGCTACACCTTC.

This chain links TRBV9 with TRBJ2-3, with D unclear. Germline V gene lookup returns CDR1 SGDLS and CDR2 YYNGEE. This CDR3 comprises 17 residues. Trimming took off 0 bases at V and 0 bases at J, with 14 bases between the two ends. CDR3 sequence reads: CASSVDLGRASTDTQYF. For the CDR3, the DNA is TGTGCCAGCAGCGTAGATTTGGGAAGGGCTAGCACAGATACGCAGTATTTT.

The chain carries TRBV10-3 and TRBJ2-7; TRBD1 matches at 7 bases. The CDR3 contains 16 residues. Germline V CDR1 and CDR2: ENHRY, SYGVKD. Germline trimming cut 4 bases from V and 1 base from J; bases unmatched to any gene: 10. In DNA form, the CDR3 reads TGTGCCATCAGTGGAGTCTGGGGACAGAGATCCTACGAGCAGTACTTC. As protein: CAISGVWGQRSYEQYF.

In its sample, this clonotype was seen a few times. This chain links TRBV13 with TRBJ1-2; D uncertain. V lost 2 bases and J lost 2, with 18 bases in between. The CDR3 totals 17 residues. Germline V CDR1 and CDR2: PRHDT, FYEKMQ (reference sequence). This CDR3 reads CASSLHHRGVKNYGYTF. CDR3 bases: TGTGCCAGCAGCTTACATCATCGCGGGGTGAAGAACTATGGCTACACCTTC.

At least ten counts were recorded for this clonotype. The chain combines TRBV7-2 with TRBJ2-5, with TRBD1 matching over 9 bases. Per germline, CDR1 SGHTA and CDR2 FQGNSA. Trimming removed 8 bases from V and 5 bases from J; junction bases left unmatched: 6. This CDR3 is 13 amino acids long. This CDR3 is CASSPGTGETQYF. CDR3 DNA: TGTGCCAGCTCACCTGGGACAGGGGAGACCCAGTACTTC.